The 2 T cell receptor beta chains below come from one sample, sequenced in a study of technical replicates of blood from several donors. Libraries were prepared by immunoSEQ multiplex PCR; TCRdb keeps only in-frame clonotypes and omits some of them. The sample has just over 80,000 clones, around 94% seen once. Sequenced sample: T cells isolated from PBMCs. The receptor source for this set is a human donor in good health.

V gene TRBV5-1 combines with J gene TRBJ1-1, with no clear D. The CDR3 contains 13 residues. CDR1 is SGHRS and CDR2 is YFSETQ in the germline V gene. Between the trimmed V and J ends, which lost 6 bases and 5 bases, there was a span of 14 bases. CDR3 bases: TGCGCCAGCAATCCCGGGTCGGGTACTGAAGCTTTCTTT. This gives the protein CASNPGSGTEAFF.

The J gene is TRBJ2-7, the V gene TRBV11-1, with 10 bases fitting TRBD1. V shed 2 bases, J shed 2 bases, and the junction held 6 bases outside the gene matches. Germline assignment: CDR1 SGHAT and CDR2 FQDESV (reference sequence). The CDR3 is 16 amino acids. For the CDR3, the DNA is TGTGCCAGCAGCTTAATGGGGACAGGGGTAGCCTACGAGCAGTACTTC. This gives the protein CASSLMGTGVAYEQYF.